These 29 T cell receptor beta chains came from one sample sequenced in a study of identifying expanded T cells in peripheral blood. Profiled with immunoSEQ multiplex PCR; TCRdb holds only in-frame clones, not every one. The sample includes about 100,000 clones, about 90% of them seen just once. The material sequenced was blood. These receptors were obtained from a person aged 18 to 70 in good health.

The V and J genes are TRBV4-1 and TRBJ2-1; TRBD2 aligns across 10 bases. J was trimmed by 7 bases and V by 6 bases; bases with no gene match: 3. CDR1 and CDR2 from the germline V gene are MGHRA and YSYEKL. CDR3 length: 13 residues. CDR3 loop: CASRGSGRNEQFF. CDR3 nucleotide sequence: TGCGCCAGCAGAGGTAGCGGGAGGAATGAGCAGTTCTTC.

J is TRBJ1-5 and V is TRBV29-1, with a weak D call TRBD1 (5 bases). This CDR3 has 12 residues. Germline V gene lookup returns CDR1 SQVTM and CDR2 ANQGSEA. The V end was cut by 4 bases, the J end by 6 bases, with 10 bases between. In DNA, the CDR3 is TGCAGCGTTGGCCAGGGTACTCAGCCCCAGCATTTT. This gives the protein CSVGQGTQPQHF. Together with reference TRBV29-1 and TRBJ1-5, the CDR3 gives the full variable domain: SAVISQKPSRDICQRGTSLTIQCQVDSQVTMMFWYRQQPGQSLTLIATANQGSEATYESGFVIDKFPISRPNLTFSTLTVSNMSPEDSSIYLCSVGQGTQPQHFGDGTRLSIL.

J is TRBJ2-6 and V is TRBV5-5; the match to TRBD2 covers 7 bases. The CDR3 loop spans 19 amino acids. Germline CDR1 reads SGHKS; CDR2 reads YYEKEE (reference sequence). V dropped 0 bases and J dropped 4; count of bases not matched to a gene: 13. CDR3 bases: TGTGCCAGCAGCTTGGAGGGAGGGTCAATTCTCAGGGGGGCCAACGTCCTGACTTTC. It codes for CASSLEGGSILRGANVLTF.

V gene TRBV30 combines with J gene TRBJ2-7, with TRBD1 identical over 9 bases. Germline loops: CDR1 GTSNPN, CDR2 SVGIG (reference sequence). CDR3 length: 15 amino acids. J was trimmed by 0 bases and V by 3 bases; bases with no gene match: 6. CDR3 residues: CAWSPGQGLSYEQYF. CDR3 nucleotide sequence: TGTGCCTGGAGCCCAGGACAGGGGCTCTCCTACGAGCAGTACTTC.

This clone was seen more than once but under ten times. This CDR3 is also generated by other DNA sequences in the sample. CDR3 nucleotide sequence: TGTGCCAGCAGTGGGACTAGCGGGGCAGATACGCAGTATTTT. Its translation: CASSGTSGADTQYF. V and J are TRBV6-4 and TRBJ2-3, with 12 bases that match TRBD2. This CDR3 contains 14 residues. V lost 4 bases to trimming and J lost 4 bases; unmatched junction nucleotides: 0. Germline-derived CDR1 and CDR2 are MRHNA and SNTAGT.

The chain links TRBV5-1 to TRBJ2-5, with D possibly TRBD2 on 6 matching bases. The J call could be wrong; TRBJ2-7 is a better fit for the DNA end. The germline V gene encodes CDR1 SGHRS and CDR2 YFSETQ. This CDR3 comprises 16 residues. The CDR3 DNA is TGCGCCAGCAGGGAAGGCTGGCTAGCGCAATCCTACGAGCAGTACTTC. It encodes CASREGWLAQSYEQYF.

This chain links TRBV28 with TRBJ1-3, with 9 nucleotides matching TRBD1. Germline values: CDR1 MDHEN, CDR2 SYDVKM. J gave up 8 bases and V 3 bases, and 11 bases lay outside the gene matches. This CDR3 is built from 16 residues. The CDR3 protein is CASSLDQGQGGDTIYF. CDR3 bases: TGTGCCAGCAGTTTGGATCAGGGACAGGGTGGCGACACCATATATTTT.

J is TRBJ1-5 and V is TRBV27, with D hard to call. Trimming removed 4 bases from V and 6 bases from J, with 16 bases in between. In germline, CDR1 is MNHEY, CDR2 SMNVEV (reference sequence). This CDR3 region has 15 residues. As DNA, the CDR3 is TGTGCCAGCAGTTCCTCCGGGCTGGCGGGTCAGCCCCAGCATTTT. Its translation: CASSSSGLAGQPQHF.

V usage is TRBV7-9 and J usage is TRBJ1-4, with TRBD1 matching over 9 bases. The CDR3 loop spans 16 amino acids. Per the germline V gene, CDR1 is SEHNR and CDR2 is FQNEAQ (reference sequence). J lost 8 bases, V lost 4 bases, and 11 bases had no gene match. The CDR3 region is CASSSGTGRIEEKLFF. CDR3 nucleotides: TGTGCCAGCAGCTCCGGGACAGGGAGGATTGAGGAAAAACTGTTTTTT.

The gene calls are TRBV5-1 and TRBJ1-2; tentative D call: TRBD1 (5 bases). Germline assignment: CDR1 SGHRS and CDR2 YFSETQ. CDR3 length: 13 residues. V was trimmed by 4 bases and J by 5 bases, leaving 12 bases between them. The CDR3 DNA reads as TGCGCCAGCAGCGAGGAGGGGTGGTATGGCTACACCTTC. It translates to CASSEEGWYGYTF.

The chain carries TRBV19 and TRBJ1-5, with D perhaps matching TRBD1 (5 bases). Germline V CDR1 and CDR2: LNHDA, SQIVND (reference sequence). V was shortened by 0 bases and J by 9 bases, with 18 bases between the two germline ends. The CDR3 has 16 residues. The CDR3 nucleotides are TGTGCCAGTAGTATAGATCGACCATCCTCCACAGGGCCCCAGCATTTT. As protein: CASSIDRPSSTGPQHF.

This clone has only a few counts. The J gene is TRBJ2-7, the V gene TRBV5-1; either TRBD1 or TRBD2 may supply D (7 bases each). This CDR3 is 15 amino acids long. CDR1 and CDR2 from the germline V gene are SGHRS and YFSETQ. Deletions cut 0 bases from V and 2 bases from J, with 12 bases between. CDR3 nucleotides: TGCGCCAGCAGCTTGGCGGGGGGACAGACCTACGAGCAGTACTTC. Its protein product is CASSLAGGQTYEQYF.

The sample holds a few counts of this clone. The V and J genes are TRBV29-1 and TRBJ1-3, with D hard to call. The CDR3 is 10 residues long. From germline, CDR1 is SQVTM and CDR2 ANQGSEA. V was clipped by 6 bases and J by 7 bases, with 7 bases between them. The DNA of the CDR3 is TGCAGCGTCCGAAGTAACACCATATATTTT. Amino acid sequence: CSVRSNTIYF.

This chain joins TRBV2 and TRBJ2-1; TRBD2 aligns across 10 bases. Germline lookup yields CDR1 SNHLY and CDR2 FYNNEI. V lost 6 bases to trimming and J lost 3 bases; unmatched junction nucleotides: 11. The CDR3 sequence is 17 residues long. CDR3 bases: TGTGCCAGCAGCAACGAGCAAGCGGGAGGGTACTACAATGAGCAGTTCTTC. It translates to CASSNEQAGGYYNEQFF.

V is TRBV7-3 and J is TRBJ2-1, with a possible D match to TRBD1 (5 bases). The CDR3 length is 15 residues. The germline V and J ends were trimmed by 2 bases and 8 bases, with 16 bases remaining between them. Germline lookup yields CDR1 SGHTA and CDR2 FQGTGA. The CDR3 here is CASSLRQGTIDEQFF. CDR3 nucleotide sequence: TGTGCCAGCAGCTTACGGCAGGGTACGATCGATGAGCAGTTCTTC.

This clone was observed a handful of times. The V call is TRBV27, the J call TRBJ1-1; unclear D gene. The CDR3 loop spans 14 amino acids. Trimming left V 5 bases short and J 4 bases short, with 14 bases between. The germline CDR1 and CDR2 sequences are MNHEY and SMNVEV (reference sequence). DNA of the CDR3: TGTGCCAGCAGTCCAAATGCTCGACCCACTGAAGCTTTCTTT. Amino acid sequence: CASSPNARPTEAFF.

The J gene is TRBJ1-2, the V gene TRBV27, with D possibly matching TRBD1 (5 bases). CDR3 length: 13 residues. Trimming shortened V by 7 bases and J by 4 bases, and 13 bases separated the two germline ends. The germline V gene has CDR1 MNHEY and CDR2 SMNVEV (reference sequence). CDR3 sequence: CASKRQGFYGYTF. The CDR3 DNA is TGTGCCAGCAAGAGGCAGGGATTCTATGGCTACACCTTC.

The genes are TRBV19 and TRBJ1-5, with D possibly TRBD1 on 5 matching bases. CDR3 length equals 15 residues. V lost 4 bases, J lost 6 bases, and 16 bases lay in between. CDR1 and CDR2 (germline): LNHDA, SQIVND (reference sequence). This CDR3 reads CASSRAAVGAQPQHF. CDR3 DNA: TGTGCCAGTAGTAGAGCTGCGGTAGGGGCTCAGCCCCAGCATTTT.

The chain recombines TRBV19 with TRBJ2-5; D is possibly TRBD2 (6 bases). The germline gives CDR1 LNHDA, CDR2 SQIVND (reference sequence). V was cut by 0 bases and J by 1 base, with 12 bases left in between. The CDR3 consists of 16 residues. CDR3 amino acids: CASSIDPGGAQETQYF. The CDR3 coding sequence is TGTGCCAGTAGTATAGACCCGGGCGGGGCCCAAGAGACCCAGTACTTC.

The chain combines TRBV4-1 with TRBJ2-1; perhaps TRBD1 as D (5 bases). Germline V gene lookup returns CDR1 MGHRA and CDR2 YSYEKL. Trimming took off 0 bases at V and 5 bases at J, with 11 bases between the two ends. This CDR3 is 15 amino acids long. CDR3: CASSQDSGMHNEQFF. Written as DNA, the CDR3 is TGCGCCAGCAGCCAAGATTCAGGGATGCACAATGAGCAGTTCTTC.

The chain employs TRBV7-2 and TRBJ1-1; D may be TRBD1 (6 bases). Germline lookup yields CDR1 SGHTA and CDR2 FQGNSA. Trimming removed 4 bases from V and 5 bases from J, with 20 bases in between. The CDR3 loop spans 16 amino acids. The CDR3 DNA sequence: TGTGCCAGCAGCTCCGGACAGACCCGCGGGGGGACTGAAGCTTTCTTT. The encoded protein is CASSSGQTRGGTEAFF.

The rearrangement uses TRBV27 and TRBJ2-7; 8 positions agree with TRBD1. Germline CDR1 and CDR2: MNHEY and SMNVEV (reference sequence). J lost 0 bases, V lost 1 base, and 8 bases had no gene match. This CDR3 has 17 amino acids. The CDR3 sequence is CASSLYSLGTGSYEQYF. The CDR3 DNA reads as TGTGCCAGCAGTTTATATTCTCTTGGGACAGGCTCCTACGAGCAGTACTTC.

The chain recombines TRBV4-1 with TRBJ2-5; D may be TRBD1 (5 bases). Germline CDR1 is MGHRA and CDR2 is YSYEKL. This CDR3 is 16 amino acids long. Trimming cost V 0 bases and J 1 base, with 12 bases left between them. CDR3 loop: CASSQEGRQFQETQYF. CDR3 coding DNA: TGCGCCAGCAGCCAAGAGGGCCGACAGTTCCAAGAGACCCAGTACTTC.

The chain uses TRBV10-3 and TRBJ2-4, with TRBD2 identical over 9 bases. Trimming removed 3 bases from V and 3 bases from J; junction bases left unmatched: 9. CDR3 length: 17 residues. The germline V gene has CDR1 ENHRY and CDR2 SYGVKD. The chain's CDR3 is CAISDYGSGSVKNIQYF. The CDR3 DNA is TGTGCCATCAGTGACTATGGTAGCGGGAGTGTCAAAAACATTCAGTACTTC.

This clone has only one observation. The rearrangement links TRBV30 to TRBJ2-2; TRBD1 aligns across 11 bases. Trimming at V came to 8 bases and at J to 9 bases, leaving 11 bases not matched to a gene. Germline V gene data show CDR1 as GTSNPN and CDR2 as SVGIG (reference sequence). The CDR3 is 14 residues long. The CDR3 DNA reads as TGTGCCGGCCGGGACAGGGGGACCGGGCGGGAGCTGTTTTTT. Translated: CAGRDRGTGRELFF.

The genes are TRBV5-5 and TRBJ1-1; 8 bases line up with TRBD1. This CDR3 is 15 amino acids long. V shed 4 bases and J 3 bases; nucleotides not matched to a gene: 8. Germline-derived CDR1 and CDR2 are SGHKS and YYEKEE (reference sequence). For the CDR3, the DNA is TGTGCCAGCAGCCCCTTAGGGACAGGCTACACTGAAGCTTTCTTT. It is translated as CASSPLGTGYTEAFF.

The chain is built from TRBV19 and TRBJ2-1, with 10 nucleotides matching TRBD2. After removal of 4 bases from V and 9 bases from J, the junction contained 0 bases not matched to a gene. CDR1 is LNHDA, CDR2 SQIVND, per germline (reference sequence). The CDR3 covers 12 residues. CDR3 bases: TGTGCCAGTAGTACTAGCGGGGGTGAGCAGTTCTTC. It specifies CASSTSGGEQFF.

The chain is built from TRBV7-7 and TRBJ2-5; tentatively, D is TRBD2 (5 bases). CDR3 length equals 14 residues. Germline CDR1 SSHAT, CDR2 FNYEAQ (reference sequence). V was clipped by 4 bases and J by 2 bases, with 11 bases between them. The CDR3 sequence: CASSSWTDQETQYF. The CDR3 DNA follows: TGTGCCAGCAGCTCGTGGACTGATCAAGAGACCCAGTACTTC. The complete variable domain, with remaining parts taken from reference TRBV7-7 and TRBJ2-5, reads GAGVSQSPRYKVTKRGQDVTLRCDPISSHATLYWYQQALGQGPEFLTYFNYEAQPDKSGLPSDRFSAERPEGSISTLTIQRTEQRDSAMYRCASSSWTDQETQYFGPGTRLLVL.

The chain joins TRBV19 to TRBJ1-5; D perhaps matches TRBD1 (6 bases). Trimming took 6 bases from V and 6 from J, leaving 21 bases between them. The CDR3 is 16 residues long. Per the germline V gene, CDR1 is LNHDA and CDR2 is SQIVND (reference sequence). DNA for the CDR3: TGTGCCAGTAGCCGGGACGGACAGAGGCTAGGTCAGCCCCAGCATTTT. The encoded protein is CASSRDGQRLGQPQHF.